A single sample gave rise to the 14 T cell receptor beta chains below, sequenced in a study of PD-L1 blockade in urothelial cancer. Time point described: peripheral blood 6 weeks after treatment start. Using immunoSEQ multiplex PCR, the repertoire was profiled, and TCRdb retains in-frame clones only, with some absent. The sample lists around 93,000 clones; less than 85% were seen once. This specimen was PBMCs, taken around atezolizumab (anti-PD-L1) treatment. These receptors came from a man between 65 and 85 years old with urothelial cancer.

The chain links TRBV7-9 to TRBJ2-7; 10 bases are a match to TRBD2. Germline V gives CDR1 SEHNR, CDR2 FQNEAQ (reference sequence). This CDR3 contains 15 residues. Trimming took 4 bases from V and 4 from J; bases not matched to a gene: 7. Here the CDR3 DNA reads TGTGCCAGCAGCTCCCTTAGCGGGAGGATATACGAGCAGTACTTC. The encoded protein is CASSSLSGRIYEQYF.

DNA for the CDR3: TGTGCCAGCAGCTTAGCAGCAACCAGCAATCAGCCCCAGCATTTT. This encodes CASSLAATSNQPQHF. The V and J genes are TRBV7-8 and TRBJ1-5; the D is unclear. V lost 0 bases to trimming and J lost 1 base, with 7 bases between them. CDR1 and CDR2 (germline): SGHVS, FQNEAQ. The CDR3 totals 15 residues.

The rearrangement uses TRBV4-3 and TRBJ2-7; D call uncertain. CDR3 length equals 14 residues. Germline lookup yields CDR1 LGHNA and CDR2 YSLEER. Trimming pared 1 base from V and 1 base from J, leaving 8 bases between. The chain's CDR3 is CASSQGFQSYEQYF. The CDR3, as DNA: TGCGCCAGCAGCCAAGGATTTCAGTCCTACGAGCAGTACTTC.

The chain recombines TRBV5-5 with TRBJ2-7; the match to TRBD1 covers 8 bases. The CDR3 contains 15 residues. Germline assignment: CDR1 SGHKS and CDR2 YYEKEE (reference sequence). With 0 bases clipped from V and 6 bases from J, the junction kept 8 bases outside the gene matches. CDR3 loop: CASSLGGRGRSEQYF. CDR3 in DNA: TGTGCCAGCAGCTTGGGAGGCAGGGGGCGATCCGAGCAGTACTTC.

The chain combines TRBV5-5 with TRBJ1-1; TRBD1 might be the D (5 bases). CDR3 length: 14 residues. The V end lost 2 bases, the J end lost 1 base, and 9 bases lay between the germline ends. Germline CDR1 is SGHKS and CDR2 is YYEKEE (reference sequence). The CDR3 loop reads CASSFMGGNTEAFF. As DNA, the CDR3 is TGTGCCAGCAGCTTTATGGGGGGGAACACTGAAGCTTTCTTT.

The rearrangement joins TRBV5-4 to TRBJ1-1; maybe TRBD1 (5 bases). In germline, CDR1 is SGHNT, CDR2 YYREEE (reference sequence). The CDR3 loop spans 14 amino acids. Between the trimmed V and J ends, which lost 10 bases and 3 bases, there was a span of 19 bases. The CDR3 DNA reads TGTGCCTCCTATGGCGGGGGGGTGGACACTGAAGCTTTCTTT. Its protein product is CASYGGGVDTEAFF. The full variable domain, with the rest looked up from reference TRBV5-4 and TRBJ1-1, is ETGVTQSPTHLIKTRGQQVTLRCSSQSGHNTVSWYQQALGQGPQFIFQYYREEENGRGNFPPRFSGLQFPNYSSELNVNALELDDSALYLCASYGGGVDTEAFFGQGTRLTVV.

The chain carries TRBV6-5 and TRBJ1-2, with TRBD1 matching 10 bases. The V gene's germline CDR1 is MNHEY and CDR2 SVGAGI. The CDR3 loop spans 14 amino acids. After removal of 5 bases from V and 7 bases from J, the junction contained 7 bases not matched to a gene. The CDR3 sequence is CASSPGTGARGYTF. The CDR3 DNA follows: TGTGCCAGCAGTCCCGGGACAGGGGCGCGTGGCTACACCTTC.

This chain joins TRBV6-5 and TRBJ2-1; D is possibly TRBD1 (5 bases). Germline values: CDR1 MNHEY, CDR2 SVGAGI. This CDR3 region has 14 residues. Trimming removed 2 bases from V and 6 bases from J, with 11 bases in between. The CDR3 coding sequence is TGTGCCAGCAGTTACCTTTCCCAGGGCAATGAGCAGTTCTTC. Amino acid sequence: CASSYLSQGNEQFF.

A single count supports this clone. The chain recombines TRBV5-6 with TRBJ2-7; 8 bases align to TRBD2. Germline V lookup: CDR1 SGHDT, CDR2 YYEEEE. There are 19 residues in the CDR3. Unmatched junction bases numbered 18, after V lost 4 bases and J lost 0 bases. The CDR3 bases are TGTGCCAGCAGCATTGGCCCTATTCTTAGCGGGACGAGCTCCTACGAGCAGTACTTC. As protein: CASSIGPILSGTSSYEQYF.

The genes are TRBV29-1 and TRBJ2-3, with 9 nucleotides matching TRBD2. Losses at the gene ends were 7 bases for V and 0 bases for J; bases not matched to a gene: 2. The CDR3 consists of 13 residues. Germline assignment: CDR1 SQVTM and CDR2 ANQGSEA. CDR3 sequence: CSGTSGSTDTQYF. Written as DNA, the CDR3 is TGCAGCGGCACTAGCGGGAGCACAGATACGCAGTATTTT.

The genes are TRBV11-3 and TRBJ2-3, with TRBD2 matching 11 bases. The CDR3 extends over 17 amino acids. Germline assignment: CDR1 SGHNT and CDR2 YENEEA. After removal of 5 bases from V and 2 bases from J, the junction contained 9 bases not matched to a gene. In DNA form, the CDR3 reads TGTGCCAGCAGCCCCCGGGGACTAGCGGATAACACAGATACGCAGTATTTT. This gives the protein CASSPRGLADNTDTQYF.

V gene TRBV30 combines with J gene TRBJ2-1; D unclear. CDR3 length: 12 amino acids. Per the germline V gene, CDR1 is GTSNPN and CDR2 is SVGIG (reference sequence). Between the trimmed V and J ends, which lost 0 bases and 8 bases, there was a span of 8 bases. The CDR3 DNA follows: TGTGCCTGGAGTGTAGCCAGCGATGAGCAGTTCTTC. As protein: CAWSVASDEQFF.

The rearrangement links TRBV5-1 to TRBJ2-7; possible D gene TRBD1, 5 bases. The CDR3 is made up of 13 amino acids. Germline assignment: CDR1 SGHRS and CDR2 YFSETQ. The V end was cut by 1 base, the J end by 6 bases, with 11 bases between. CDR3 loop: CASSLRRQGEQYF. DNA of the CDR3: TGCGCCAGCAGCTTGCGACGGCAGGGCGAGCAGTACTTC.

The DNA for the CDR3 is TGTGCCAGCAGCTTAGGTGGTAGCGGGAGACAAGAGACCCAGTACTTC. Translated: CASSLGGSGRQETQYF. The chain recombines TRBV5-4 with TRBJ2-5; 9 bases fit TRBD2. After removal of 2 bases from V and 2 bases from J, the junction contained 7 bases not matched to a gene. The CDR3 length is 16 residues. Germline V lookup: CDR1 SGHNT, CDR2 YYREEE (reference sequence). The whole variable domain, remainder taken from reference TRBV5-4 and TRBJ2-5, is ETGVTQSPTHLIKTRGQQVTLRCSSQSGHNTVSWYQQALGQGPQFIFQYYREEENGRGNFPPRFSGLQFPNYSSELNVNALELDDSALYLCASSLGGSGRQETQYFGPGTRLLVL.